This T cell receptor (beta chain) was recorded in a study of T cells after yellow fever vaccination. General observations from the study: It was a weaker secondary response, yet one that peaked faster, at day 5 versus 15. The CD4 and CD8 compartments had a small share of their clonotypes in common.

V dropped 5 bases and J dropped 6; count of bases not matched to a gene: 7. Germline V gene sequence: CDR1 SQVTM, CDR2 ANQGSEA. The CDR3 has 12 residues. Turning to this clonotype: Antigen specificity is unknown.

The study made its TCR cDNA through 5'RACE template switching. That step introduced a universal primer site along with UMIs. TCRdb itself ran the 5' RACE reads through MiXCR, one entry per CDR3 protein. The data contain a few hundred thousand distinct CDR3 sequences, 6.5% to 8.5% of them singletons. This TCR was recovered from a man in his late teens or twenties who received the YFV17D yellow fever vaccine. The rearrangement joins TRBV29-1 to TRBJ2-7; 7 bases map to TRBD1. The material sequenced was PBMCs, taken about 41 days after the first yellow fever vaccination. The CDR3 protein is CSVSNRGTEQYF. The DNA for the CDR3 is TGCAGCGTTTCCAACAGGGGCACCGAGCAGTACTTC.